This T cell receptor beta chain was sequenced in a study of blood T cell repertoires in COVID-19. Whole-study context: The samples span acute and convalescent COVID-19 from the United States, Italy and Spain. Sample material is recorded as cDNA or gDNA derived from T cells, B-cell-depleted T cells, or PBMCs.

Per the study methods: Estimation of nucleated cell counts was performed using reference gene primer amplification. Clones were sequenced by immunoSEQ multiplex PCR, and TCRdb holds only the in-frame ones, with some missing. That table is the source of V, J and clone size, and D and trimming were worked out from the DNA. The data contain roughly 250,000 clones, 88% of them singletons. The CDR3 has 14 residues. Germline V gives CDR1 SGHNT, CDR2 YENEEA. V was shortened by 5 bases and J by 3 bases, with 11 bases between the two germline ends. The TCR was taken from a woman in her thirties or forties who had recovered from COVID-19. The chain links TRBV11-3 to TRBJ1-3, with D perhaps matching TRBD1 (6 bases). The sample taken for sequencing was peripheral blood. CDR3 in DNA: TGTGCCAGCAGCGCGGACAGAGGTGGAAACACCATATATTTT. Translation: CASSADRGGNTIYF.